This record concerns one T cell receptor beta chain sequence. Its antigen is not known. The data belong to a study of T cell responses to AZD1222 COVID-19 vaccine. Study-wide results and limits: Across spike, vaccine-associated CD4 TCRs were found, dominant at 160-218 and 743-854. Nearly half of unique spike-specific TCRs reportedly avoided B.1.351 and B.1.1.7 mutated regions. Only five or six individuals given AZD1222 were seropositive at baseline. Donors were mostly white British, more females; clonal diversity possibly underestimated.

The protocol was immunoSEQ multiplex PCR, while the TCRdb copy is restricted to in-frame clones and leaves out a portion. The sample lists more than 110,000 clones, about 92% occurring once. The CDR3 totals 14 residues. Trimming took 7 bases from V and 3 from J, leaving 13 bases between them. Germline CDR1 is MNHEY and CDR2 is SVGAGI. The receptor was isolated from an adult in good health. The chain has TRBV6-5 and TRBJ1-5; D gene unclear. The material sequenced was peripheral blood, taken on day 0 of AZD1222 vaccination. In nucleotides, the CDR3 is TGTGCCAGCAATGTGGAGAGGATCAATCAGCCCCAGCATTTT. Translation: CASNVERINQPQHF.